There are a few counts of the clone carrying this T cell receptor (beta chain). The data are from a study of T cell clonotyping in hematopoietic cell transplantation. This table comes from immunoSEQ multiplex PCR, and its TCRdb copy is limited to in-frame clones, with some not included. The sample lists roughly 13,000 clones; around 62% were seen once. CDR3 length equals 13 residues. V was clipped by 6 bases and J by 6 bases; unmatched bases: 8. In germline, CDR1 is MNHEY, CDR2 SVGAGI. Material for sequencing was PBMCs. This chain connects TRBV6-5 to TRBJ2-7; 7 bases agree with TRBD1. The TCR was taken from a human donor who either received an allogeneic hematopoietic cell transplant for a myeloid malignancy or was a related donor (not recorded which). Some clones in this sample may be carry-over from other donors' samples. The chain's CDR3 is CASRTGHIGEQYF. CDR3 DNA sequence: TGTGCCAGCAGGACAGGGCATATAGGCGAGCAGTACTTC.